These T cell receptor beta chains were read from a single sample in a study of blood T cell repertoires in COVID-19. Assay: immunoSEQ multiplex PCR; the TCRdb copy retains only in-frame clones and omits some. This table has under 300,000 clones, around 89% appearing once. The specimen sequenced was PBMCs or T cells enriched from blood (not recorded which). The source is a man aged 35 to 55 who had recovered from COVID-19. The CDR3 runs from the conserved cysteine through the conserved F or W. Each record gives: J gene, D gene, V gene, CDR3 protein, CDR3 DNA. A D gene is named only where the DNA matches it firmly.

>TRBJ2-3|TRBD1|TRBV19
CASNAGTGHNTQYF
TGTGCCAGTAATGCCGGGACAGGGCATAATACGCAGTATTTT
>TRBJ2-7|.|TRBV19
CASSMGGRDPYEQYF
TGTGCCAGTAGTATGGGGGGAAGGGATCCCTACGAGCAGTACTTC
>TRBJ2-3|TRBD1|TRBV24-1
CATSDWTGGGTDTQYF
TGTGCCACCAGTGATTGGACAGGGGGCGGAACAGATACGCAGTATTTT
>TRBJ1-5|TRBD1|TRBV19
CGTGGYSNQPQHF
TGCGGGACAGGAGGTTATAGCAATCAGCCCCAGCATTTT
>TRBJ1-4|TRBD1|TRBV19
CASVQGPATNEKLFF
TGTGCCAGCGTACAGGGGCCGGCAACTAATGAAAAACTGTTTTTT
>TRBJ2-7|TRBD2|TRBV19
CASSNSLAGSYEQYF
TGTGCCAGTAGTAACTCTCTAGCGGGGAGCTACGAGCAGTACTTC
>TRBJ1-1|.|TRBV7-8
CASSLVMYTEAFF
TGTGCCAGCAGCTTAGTTATGTACACTGAAGCTTTCTTT
>TRBJ1-1|.|TRBV7-6
CASSLGGRTEAFF
TGTGCCAGCAGCTTAGGGGGGAGGACTGAAGCTTTCTTT
>TRBJ1-1|.|TRBV5-1
CASSLVVMNTEAFF
TGCGCCAGCAGCTTGGTTGTCATGAACACTGAAGCTTTCTTT
>TRBJ2-5|TRBD2|TRBV5-4
CASSKTSGRAQETQYF
TGTGCCAGCAGCAAAACTAGCGGGAGAGCGCAAGAGACCCAGTACTTC
>TRBJ1-4|.|TRBV30
CAWSPRGQKLFF
TGTGCCTGGAGCCCGCGAGGGCAAAAACTGTTTTTT